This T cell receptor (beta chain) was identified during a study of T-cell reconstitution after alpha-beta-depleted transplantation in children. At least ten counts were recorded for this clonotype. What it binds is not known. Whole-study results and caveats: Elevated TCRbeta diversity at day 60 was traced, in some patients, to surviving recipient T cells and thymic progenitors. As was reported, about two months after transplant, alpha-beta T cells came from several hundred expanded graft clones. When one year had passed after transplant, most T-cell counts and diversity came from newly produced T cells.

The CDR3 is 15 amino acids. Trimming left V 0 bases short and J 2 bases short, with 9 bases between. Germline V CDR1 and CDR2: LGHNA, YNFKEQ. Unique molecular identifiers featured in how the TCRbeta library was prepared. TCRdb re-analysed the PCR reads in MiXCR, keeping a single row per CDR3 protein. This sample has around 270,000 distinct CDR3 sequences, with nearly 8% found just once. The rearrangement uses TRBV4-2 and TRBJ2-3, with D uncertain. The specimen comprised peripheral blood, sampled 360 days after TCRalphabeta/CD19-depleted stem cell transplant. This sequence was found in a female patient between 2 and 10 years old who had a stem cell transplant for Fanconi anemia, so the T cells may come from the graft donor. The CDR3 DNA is TGTGCCAGCAGCCAAGATCCATGGGACACAGATACGCAGTATTTT. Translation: CASSQDPWDTDTQYF.